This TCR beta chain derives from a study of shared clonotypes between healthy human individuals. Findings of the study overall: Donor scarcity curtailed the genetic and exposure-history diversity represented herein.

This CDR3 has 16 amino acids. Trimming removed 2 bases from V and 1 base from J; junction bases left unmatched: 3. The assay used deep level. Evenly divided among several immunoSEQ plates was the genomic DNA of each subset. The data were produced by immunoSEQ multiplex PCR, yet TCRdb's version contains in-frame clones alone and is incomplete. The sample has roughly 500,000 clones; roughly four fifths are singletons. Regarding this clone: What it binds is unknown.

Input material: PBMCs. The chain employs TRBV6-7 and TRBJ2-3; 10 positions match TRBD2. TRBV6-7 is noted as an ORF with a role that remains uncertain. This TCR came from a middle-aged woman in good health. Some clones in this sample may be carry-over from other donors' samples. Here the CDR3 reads CASSYGGTSGTDTQYF. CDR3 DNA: TGTGCCAGCAGTTACGGAGGGACTAGCGGCACAGATACGCAGTATTTT.